This TCR beta chain came from a study of cytomegalovirus exposure and HLA in healthy donors. Points on this clone: Its antigen is currently unknown.

The PCR used 60 Vbeta and 13 Jbeta primers. Data came from immunoSEQ multiplex PCR; TCRdb stores just in-frame clones and leaves some out. The sample includes 90,000 to 120,000 clones, more than 70% seen only once; the top ten take roughly 8.2%. The CDR3 is 14 amino acids. V was pared by 4 bases and J by 9 bases, with 9 bases of the junction left unmatched. CDR1 and CDR2 (germline): MDHEN, SYDVKM. Study outcomes and limitations: Being indistinguishable, some V segments were excluded, TRBV6-2 and TRBV6-3 among them.

This sequence joins TRBV28 and TRBJ2-4; 7 bases fit TRBD1. Sequencing used PBMCs. This clonotype was sampled from a man aged 25-45 years in good health and CMV-seronegative. CDR3 bases: TGTGCCAGCAGTTCCTCTAAGGGGGCAGGCATTCAGTACTTC. Its translation is CASSSSKGAGIQYF.